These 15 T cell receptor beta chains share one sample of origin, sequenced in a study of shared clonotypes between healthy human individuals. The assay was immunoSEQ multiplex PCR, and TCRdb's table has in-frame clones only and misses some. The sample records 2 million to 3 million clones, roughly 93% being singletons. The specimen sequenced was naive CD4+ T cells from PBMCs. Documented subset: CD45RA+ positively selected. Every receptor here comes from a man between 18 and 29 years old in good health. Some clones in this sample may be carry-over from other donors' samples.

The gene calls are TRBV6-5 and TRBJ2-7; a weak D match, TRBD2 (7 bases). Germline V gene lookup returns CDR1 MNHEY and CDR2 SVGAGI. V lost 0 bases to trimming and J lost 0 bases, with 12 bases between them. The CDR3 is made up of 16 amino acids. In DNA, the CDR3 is TGTGCCAGCAGTTACTCGGGGGGGCTCCCCTCCTACGAGCAGTACTTC. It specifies CASSYSGGLPSYEQYF.

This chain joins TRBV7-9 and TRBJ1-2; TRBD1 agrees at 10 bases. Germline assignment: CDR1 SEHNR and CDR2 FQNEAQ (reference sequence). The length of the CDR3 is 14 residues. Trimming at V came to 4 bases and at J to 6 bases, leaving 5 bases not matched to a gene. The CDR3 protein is CASSYRDRGDGYTF. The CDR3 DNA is TGTGCCAGCAGCTACCGGGACAGGGGAGATGGCTACACCTTC. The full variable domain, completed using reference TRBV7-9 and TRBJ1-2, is DTGVSQNPRHKITKRGQNVTFRCDPISEHNRLYWYRQTLGQGPEFLTYFQNEAQLEKSRLLSDRFSAERPKGSFSTLEIQRTEQGDSAMYLCASSYRDRGDGYTFGSGTRLTVV.

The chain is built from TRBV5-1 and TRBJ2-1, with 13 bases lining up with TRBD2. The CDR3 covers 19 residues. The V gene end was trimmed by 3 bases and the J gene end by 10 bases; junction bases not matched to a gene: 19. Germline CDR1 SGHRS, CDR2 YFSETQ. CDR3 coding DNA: TGCGCCAGCAGCTCCGCAACTACATGGACTAGCGGGAGAAGGGCGGAGCAGTTCTTC. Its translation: CASSSATTWTSGRRAEQFF.

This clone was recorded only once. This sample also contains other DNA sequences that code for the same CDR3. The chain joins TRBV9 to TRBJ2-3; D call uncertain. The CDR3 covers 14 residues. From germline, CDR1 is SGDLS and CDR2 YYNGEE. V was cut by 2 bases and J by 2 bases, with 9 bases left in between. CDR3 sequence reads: CASSVEGITDTQYF. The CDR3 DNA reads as TGTGCCAGCAGCGTTGAAGGAATCACAGATACGCAGTATTTT. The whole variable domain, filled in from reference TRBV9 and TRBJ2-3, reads DSGVTQTPKHLITATGQRVTLRCSPRSGDLSVYWYQQSLDQGLQFLIQYYNGEERAKGNILERFSAQQFPDLHSELNLSSLELGDSALYFCASSVEGITDTQYFGPGTRLTVL.

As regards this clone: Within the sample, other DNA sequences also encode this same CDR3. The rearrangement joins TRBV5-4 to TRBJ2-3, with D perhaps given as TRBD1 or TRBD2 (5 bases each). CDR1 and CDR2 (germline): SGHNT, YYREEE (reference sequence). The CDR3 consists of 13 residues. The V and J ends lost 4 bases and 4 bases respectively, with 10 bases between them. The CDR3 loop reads CASSPGPPDTQYF. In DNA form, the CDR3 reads TGTGCCAGCAGCCCGGGACCCCCAGATACGCAGTATTTT.

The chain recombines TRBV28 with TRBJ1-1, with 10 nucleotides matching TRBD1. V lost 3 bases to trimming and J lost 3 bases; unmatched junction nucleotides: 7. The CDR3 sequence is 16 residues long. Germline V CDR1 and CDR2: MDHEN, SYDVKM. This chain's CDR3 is CASSLTGGVGDTEAFF. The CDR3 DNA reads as TGTGCCAGCAGTTTGACAGGGGGCGTGGGGGACACTGAAGCTTTCTTT. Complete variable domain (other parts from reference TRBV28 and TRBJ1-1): DVKVTQSSRYLVKRTGEKVFLECVQDMDHENMFWYRQDPGLGLRLIYFSYDVKMKEKGDIPEGYSVSREKKERFSLILESASTNQTSMYLCASSLTGGVGDTEAFFGQGTRLTVV.

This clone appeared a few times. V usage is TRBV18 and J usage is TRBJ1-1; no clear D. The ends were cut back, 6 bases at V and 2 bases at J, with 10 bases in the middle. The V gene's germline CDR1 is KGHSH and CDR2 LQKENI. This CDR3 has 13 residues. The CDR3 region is CASSANRNTEAFF. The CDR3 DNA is TGTGCCAGCTCCGCCAATAGAAACACTGAAGCTTTCTTT.

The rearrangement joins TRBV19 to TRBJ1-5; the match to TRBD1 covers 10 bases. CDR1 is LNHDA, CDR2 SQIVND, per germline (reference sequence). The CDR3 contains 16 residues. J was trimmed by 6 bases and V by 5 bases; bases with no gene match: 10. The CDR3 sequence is CASSWGRQGAGQPQHF. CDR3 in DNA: TGTGCCAGTAGTTGGGGGAGACAGGGGGCTGGTCAGCCCCAGCATTTT. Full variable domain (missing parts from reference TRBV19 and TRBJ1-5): DGGITQSPKYLFRKEGQNVTLSCEQNLNHDAMYWYRQDPGQGLRLIYYSQIVNDFQKGDIAEGYSVSREKKESFPLTVTSAQKNPTAFYLCASSWGRQGAGQPQHFGDGTRLSIL.

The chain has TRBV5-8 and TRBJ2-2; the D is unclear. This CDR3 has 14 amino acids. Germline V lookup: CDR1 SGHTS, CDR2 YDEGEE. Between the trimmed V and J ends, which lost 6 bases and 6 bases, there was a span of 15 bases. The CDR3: CASTRGQGSGELFF. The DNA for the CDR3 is TGTGCCAGCACCAGAGGTCAAGGGTCCGGGGAGCTGTTTTTT.

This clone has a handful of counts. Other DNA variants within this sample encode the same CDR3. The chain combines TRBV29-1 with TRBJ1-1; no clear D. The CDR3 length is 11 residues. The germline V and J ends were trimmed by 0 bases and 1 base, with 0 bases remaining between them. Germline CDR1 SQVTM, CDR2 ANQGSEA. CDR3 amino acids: CSVEENTEAFF. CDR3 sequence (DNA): TGCAGCGTTGAAGAGAACACTGAAGCTTTCTTT.

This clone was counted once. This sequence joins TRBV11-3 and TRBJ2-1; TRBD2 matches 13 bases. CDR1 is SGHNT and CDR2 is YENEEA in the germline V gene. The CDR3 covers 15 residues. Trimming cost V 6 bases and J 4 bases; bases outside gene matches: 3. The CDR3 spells CASSSLAGGYNEQFF. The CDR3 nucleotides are TGTGCCAGCAGTTCACTAGCGGGAGGGTACAATGAGCAGTTCTTC.

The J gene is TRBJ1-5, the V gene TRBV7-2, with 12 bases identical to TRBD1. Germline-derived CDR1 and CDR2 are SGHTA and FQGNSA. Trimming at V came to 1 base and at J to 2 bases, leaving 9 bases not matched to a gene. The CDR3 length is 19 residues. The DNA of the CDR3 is TGTGCCAGCAGCTTAGGTGGGACAGGGGGCGCCCGTGGCAATCAGCCCCAGCATTTT. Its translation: CASSLGGTGGARGNQPQHF.

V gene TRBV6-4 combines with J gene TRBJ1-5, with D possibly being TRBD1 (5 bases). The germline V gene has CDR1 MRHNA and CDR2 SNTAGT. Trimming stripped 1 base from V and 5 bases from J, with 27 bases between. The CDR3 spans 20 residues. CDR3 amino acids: CASSDFQGRPSRGQYQPQHF. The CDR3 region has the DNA TGTGCCAGCAGTGACTTTCAGGGCCGCCCTTCCCGAGGGCAGTATCAGCCCCAGCATTTT.

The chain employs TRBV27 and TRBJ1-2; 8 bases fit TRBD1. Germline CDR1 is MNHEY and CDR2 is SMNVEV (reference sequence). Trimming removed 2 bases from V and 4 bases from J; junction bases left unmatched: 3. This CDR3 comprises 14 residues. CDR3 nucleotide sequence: TGTGCCAGCAGTTTAGCAGGGGGCAGCTATGGCTACACCTTC. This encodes CASSLAGGSYGYTF.

The CDR3 bases are TGCGCCAGCAGCTTGGGACAGGGGGACTCCTACGAGCAGTACTTC. Residues: CASSLGQGDSYEQYF. The chain has TRBV5-1 and TRBJ2-7, with 9 bases identical to TRBD1. The ends lost 0 bases at V and 0 bases at J; junction bases unmatched: 1. CDR1 and CDR2 (germline): SGHRS, YFSETQ. The CDR3 has 15 amino acids.